The rows below give T cell receptor beta chains drawn from one sample of a study of Graves' ophthalmopathy and Graves' hyperthyroidism. TCRdb reprocessed the multiplex PCR reads via MiXCR and lists one record per CDR3 protein. The repertoire consists of around 340,000 distinct CDR3 sequences, with 17% occurring once and the leading ten covering 12%. The specimen was peripheral blood. The receptors originated from an adult man with Graves' ophthalmopathy. Each CDR3 is given with its conserved first and last residue. Fields, in order: D gene, CDR3 length, J gene, clone size, V gene, CDR3 DNA, CDR3 protein. A D gene is named only where the DNA matches it firmly. The listing skips clone size in some rows; elsewhere it reads once, few, many or a size class.

D gene: NA; CDR3 length: 13; J gene: TRBJ1-2; clone size: many; V gene: TRBV5-6; CDR3 DNA: TGTGCCAGCAGCTTTGTACAGAACTATGGCTACACCTTC; CDR3 protein: CASSFVQNYGYTF
D gene: NA; CDR3 length: 15; J gene: TRBJ2-2; clone size: many; V gene: TRBV5-1; CDR3 DNA: TGCGCCAGCAGCTTGTCGGACAGGAACACCGGGGAGCTGTTTTTT; CDR3 protein: CASSLSDRNTGELFF
D gene: NA; CDR3 length: 16; J gene: TRBJ1-3; clone size: many; V gene: TRBV19; CDR3 DNA: TGTGCCAGTACCGAGACAGCTTTACGCTCTGGAAACACCATATATTTT; CDR3 protein: CASTETALRSGNTIYF
D gene: TRBD2; CDR3 length: 18; J gene: TRBJ2-2; clone size: many; V gene: TRBV14; CDR3 DNA: TGTGCCAGCAGCCAAGTGTCAGCGGGAGCTTATAGAACCGGGGAGCTGTTTTTT; CDR3 protein: CASSQVSAGAYRTGELFF
D gene: TRBD2; CDR3 length: 13; J gene: TRBJ2-7; clone size: many; V gene: TRBV5-1; CDR3 DNA: TGCGCCAGCAGCCGCGGGAGAGGTTACGAGCAGTACTTC; CDR3 protein: CASSRGRGYEQYF
D gene: NA; CDR3 length: 13; J gene: TRBJ2-7; clone size: many; V gene: TRBV12-3/TRBV12-4; CDR3 DNA: TGTGCCAGCAGCAAGACTCCTCGGGACGAGCAGTACTTC; CDR3 protein: CASSKTPRDEQYF
D gene: NA; CDR3 length: 13; J gene: TRBJ2-2; clone size: many; V gene: TRBV6-1; CDR3 DNA: TGTGCCAGCAGTATCGGAGACACCGGGGAGCTGTTTTTT; CDR3 protein: CASSIGDTGELFF
D gene: TRBD2; CDR3 length: 14; J gene: TRBJ2-5; clone size: NA; V gene: TRBV28; CDR3 DNA: TGTGCCAGCAGAGAAGCTGGGACTAAAGAGACCCAGTACTTC; CDR3 protein: CASREAGTKETQYF
D gene: TRBD2; CDR3 length: 16; J gene: TRBJ2-5; clone size: NA; V gene: TRBV6-1; CDR3 DNA: TGTGCCAGCAGCTCACCGACTAGCGGGGCCCAAGAGACCCAGTACTTC; CDR3 protein: CASSSPTSGAQETQYF
D gene: NA; CDR3 length: 14; J gene: TRBJ2-7; clone size: many; V gene: TRBV30; CDR3 DNA: TGTGCCTGGGGCGGCTATTTAACGGAGTACGAGCAGTACTTC; CDR3 protein: CAWGGYLTEYEQYF
D gene: TRBD1; CDR3 length: 15; J gene: TRBJ2-2; clone size: many; V gene: TRBV9; CDR3 DNA: TGTGCCAGCAGCGCAGGGACAGGGACCGGCGGGGAGCTGTTTTTT; CDR3 protein: CASSAGTGTGGELFF
D gene: NA; CDR3 length: 14; J gene: TRBJ2-5; clone size: few; V gene: TRBV6-2/TRBV6-3; CDR3 DNA: TGTGCCAGCAGTTACGGTAGCCGGAGAGAGACCCAGTACTTC; CDR3 protein: CASSYGSRRETQYF
D gene: NA; CDR3 length: 14; J gene: TRBJ1-5; clone size: many; V gene: TRBV7-4; CDR3 DNA: TGTGCCAGCAGCGCCAGGAGGGTAGAGCAGCCCCAGCATTTT; CDR3 protein: CASSARRVEQPQHF
D gene: TRBD1; CDR3 length: 15; J gene: TRBJ1-5; clone size: many; V gene: TRBV30; CDR3 DNA: TGTGCCTGGAGTGGGGGCAGGGGGCCCAATCAGCCCCAGCATTTT; CDR3 protein: CAWSGGRGPNQPQHF
D gene: TRBD1; CDR3 length: 13; J gene: TRBJ2-2; clone size: few; V gene: TRBV12-3/TRBV12-4; CDR3 DNA: TGTGCCAGTGAGGACAGGGGGCGCGGGGAGCTGTTTTTT; CDR3 protein: CASEDRGRGELFF
D gene: NA; CDR3 length: 14; J gene: TRBJ1-2; clone size: many; V gene: TRBV5-6; CDR3 DNA: TGTGCCAGCAGCTTGAAGGGTTTGAACTATGGCTACACCTTC; CDR3 protein: CASSLKGLNYGYTF
D gene: NA; CDR3 length: 15; J gene: TRBJ1-6; clone size: many; V gene: TRBV5-1; CDR3 DNA: TGCGCCAGCAGCTTGGATGGGGCGCCGAATTCACCCCTCCACTTT; CDR3 protein: CASSLDGAPNSPLHF
D gene: NA; CDR3 length: 14; J gene: TRBJ1-2; clone size: NA; V gene: TRBV6-2/TRBV6-3; CDR3 DNA: TGTGCCAGCAGTTACTCGGGAGGGCTCTCTGGCTACACCTTC; CDR3 protein: CASSYSGGLSGYTF
D gene: NA; CDR3 length: 12; J gene: TRBJ1-2; clone size: many; V gene: TRBV3-1; CDR3 DNA: TGTGCCAGCAGCCCGGGGCACTATGGCTACACCTTC; CDR3 protein: CASSPGHYGYTF
D gene: NA; CDR3 length: 13; J gene: TRBJ2-5; clone size: many; V gene: TRBV27; CDR3 DNA: TGTGCCAGCAGCCACGGTGTCTTGGAGACCCAGTACTTC; CDR3 protein: CASSHGVLETQYF
D gene: NA; CDR3 length: 11; J gene: TRBJ1-1; clone size: many; V gene: TRBV20-1; CDR3 DNA: TGCAGTGCTAGAGCTATGACTGAAGCTTTCTTT; CDR3 protein: CSARAMTEAFF
D gene: NA; CDR3 length: 13; J gene: TRBJ1-1; clone size: many; V gene: TRBV6-5; CDR3 DNA: TGTGCCAGCAGTTACGGCGGGGGTCTCGTAGCTTTCTTT; CDR3 protein: CASSYGGGLVAFF
D gene: NA; CDR3 length: 12; J gene: TRBJ2-5; clone size: NA; V gene: TRBV7-2; CDR3 DNA: TGTGCCAGCAGCTTACACCGGGAGACCCAGTACTTC; CDR3 protein: CASSLHRETQYF
D gene: TRBD1; CDR3 length: 14; J gene: TRBJ2-7; clone size: many; V gene: TRBV10-1; CDR3 DNA: TGCGCCAGCCCCGTTATTCAGGGGGAAGGCGAGCAGTACTTC; CDR3 protein: CASPVIQGEGEQYF
D gene: TRBD1; CDR3 length: 15; J gene: TRBJ1-2; clone size: many; V gene: TRBV27; CDR3 DNA: TGTGCCAGCAAAGCCCGACAGGGGGCTTCCTATGGCTACACCTTC; CDR3 protein: CASKARQGASYGYTF
D gene: NA; CDR3 length: 18; J gene: TRBJ1-1; clone size: many; V gene: TRBV6-4; CDR3 DNA: TGTGCCAGCAGTGACCCGTTTTATATTAGGCCCGCGAACACTGAAGCTTTCTTT; CDR3 protein: CASSDPFYIRPANTEAFF
D gene: NA; CDR3 length: 12; J gene: TRBJ2-5; clone size: many; V gene: TRBV12-3/TRBV12-4; CDR3 DNA: TGTGCCAGCAGTTTGTTCTTCAAGACCCAGTACTTC; CDR3 protein: CASSLFFKTQYF
D gene: TRBD2; CDR3 length: 17; J gene: TRBJ2-2; clone size: many; V gene: TRBV2; CDR3 DNA: TGTGCCAGCAGTGGAACTAGCGGGAGGACAAACACCGGGGAGCTGTTTTTT; CDR3 protein: CASSGTSGRTNTGELFF
D gene: TRBD1; CDR3 length: 16; J gene: TRBJ2-5; clone size: many; V gene: TRBV29-1; CDR3 DNA: TGCAGCGTTGAAGATCTGGGGGGACAGGCTAAAGAGACCCAGTACTTC; CDR3 protein: CSVEDLGGQAKETQYF
D gene: NA; CDR3 length: 15; J gene: TRBJ2-6; clone size: many; V gene: TRBV5-1; CDR3 DNA: TGCGCCAGCAGCTTGGTAGGCTCTGGGGCCAACGTCCTGACTTTC; CDR3 protein: CASSLVGSGANVLTF
D gene: NA; CDR3 length: 16; J gene: TRBJ1-1; clone size: many; V gene: TRBV15; CDR3 DNA: TGTGCCACCAGCGAACGCGGGAGGAGGGGGAGGTCTGAAGCTTTCTTT; CDR3 protein: CATSERGRRGRSEAFF
D gene: NA; CDR3 length: 14; J gene: TRBJ2-5; clone size: many; V gene: TRBV29-1; CDR3 DNA: TGCAGCGTTCCGGGGGAGCCTAACCAAGAGACCCAGTACTTC; CDR3 protein: CSVPGEPNQETQYF
D gene: NA; CDR3 length: 13; J gene: TRBJ2-3; clone size: many; V gene: TRBV27; CDR3 DNA: TGTGCCAGCAGGTTCCCCAGCACAGATACGCAGTATTTT; CDR3 protein: CASRFPSTDTQYF
D gene: NA; CDR3 length: 16; J gene: TRBJ1-1; clone size: many; V gene: TRBV4-1; CDR3 DNA: TGCGCCAGCAGCCAAGTAGTAGGGGTTCGTTCGAACACTGAAGCTTTT; CDR3 protein: CASSQVVGVRSNTEAF
D gene: NA; CDR3 length: 15; J gene: TRBJ1-1; clone size: many; V gene: TRBV12-3/TRBV12-4; CDR3 DNA: TGTGCCAGCGGTTTCTTAGGGGCGAGGGGAACTGAAGCTTTCTTT; CDR3 protein: CASGFLGARGTEAFF
D gene: NA; CDR3 length: 14; J gene: TRBJ1-1; clone size: few; V gene: TRBV5-1; CDR3 DNA: TGCACCAGCAGCTATCAAGGGTTGAACACTGAAGCTTTCTTT; CDR3 protein: CTSSYQGLNTEAFF
D gene: TRBD2; CDR3 length: 15; J gene: TRBJ2-7; clone size: many; V gene: TRBV11-2; CDR3 DNA: TGTGCCAGCAGCCTGTTGATTAGCGGGAGAGGAGAGCAGTACTTC; CDR3 protein: CASSLLISGRGEQYF
D gene: TRBD1; CDR3 length: 15; J gene: TRBJ2-3; clone size: many; V gene: TRBV28; CDR3 DNA: TGTGCCAGCAGTTCACAGACAGGGTTGGCAGATACGCAGTATTTT; CDR3 protein: CASSSQTGLADTQYF
D gene: NA; CDR3 length: 13; J gene: TRBJ2-7; clone size: many; V gene: TRBV5-1; CDR3 DNA: TGCGCCAGCAGCTTGGAACTGGGCTACGAGCAGTACTTC; CDR3 protein: CASSLELGYEQYF
D gene: TRBD2; CDR3 length: 16; J gene: TRBJ2-7; clone size: many; V gene: TRBV4-1; CDR3 DNA: TGCGCCAGCAGCCAAGACTTGGGACTAGCGTTCTACGAGCAGTACTTC; CDR3 protein: CASSQDLGLAFYEQYF
D gene: NA; CDR3 length: 14; J gene: TRBJ2-2; clone size: many; V gene: TRBV2; CDR3 DNA: TGTGCCAGCAGGACCGGGACCGGAACCGGGGAGCTGTTTTTT; CDR3 protein: CASRTGTGTGELFF
D gene: NA; CDR3 length: 15; J gene: TRBJ1-1; clone size: many; V gene: TRBV6-5; CDR3 DNA: TGTGCCAGCAGTTATCCCGCACGGGGGACGGGGATAGCTTTCTTT; CDR3 protein: CASSYPARGTGIAFF
D gene: NA; CDR3 length: 13; J gene: TRBJ1-5; clone size: NA; V gene: TRBV12-3/TRBV12-4; CDR3 DNA: TGTGCCAGCAGACCATCCGGGCGTGGGCCCCAGCATTTT; CDR3 protein: CASRPSGRGPQHF
D gene: TRBD1; CDR3 length: 14; J gene: TRBJ1-1; clone size: many; V gene: TRBV5-1; CDR3 DNA: TGCGCCAGCAGGTCGACAGGGTCGTACACTGAAGCTTTCTTT; CDR3 protein: CASRSTGSYTEAFF
D gene: NA; CDR3 length: 12; J gene: TRBJ2-7; clone size: many; V gene: TRBV7-2; CDR3 DNA: TGTGCCAGCAGGACCGGGACCTACGAGCAGTACTTC; CDR3 protein: CASRTGTYEQYF
D gene: NA; CDR3 length: 12; J gene: TRBJ1-2; clone size: many; V gene: TRBV28; CDR3 DNA: TGTGCCAGCAGTTTCGGGAACTATGGCTACACCTTC; CDR3 protein: CASSFGNYGYTF
D gene: NA; CDR3 length: 13; J gene: TRBJ1-1; clone size: many; V gene: TRBV6-5; CDR3 DNA: TGTGCCAGCAGCCGTGGCAAGGCCACTGAAGCTTTCTTT; CDR3 protein: CASSRGKATEAFF
D gene: NA; CDR3 length: 15; J gene: TRBJ2-5; clone size: NA; V gene: TRBV11-3; CDR3 DNA: TGTGCCAGCAGCTTAGGAGGGTACAGTCAAGAGACCCAGTACTTC; CDR3 protein: CASSLGGYSQETQYF